These 15 T cell receptor beta chains were all obtained from the same sample, sequenced in a study of T cells in Graves' hyperthyroidism and ophthalmopathy. TCR beta CDR3 region amplification was performed from RNA transcripts. An initial round of RT-PCR targeting the TCR CDR3 relied on the HTBI primer set. TCRdb passed the multiplex PCR reads through MiXCR, listing each CDR3 protein once. Altogether about 420,000 distinct CDR3 sequences are present, more than 15% being singletons, with the ten largest covering about 14%. The sequencing input was blood. Receptor source: a woman younger than 35 with Graves' hyperthyroidism.

CDR3 protein: CASSLVGTAVAGAQHF. CDR3 sequence (DNA): TGTGCCAGCAGCCTGGTGGGGACAGCGGTCGCGGGAGCCCAGCATTTT. The chain links TRBV5-5 to TRBJ1-5; TRBD1 aligns across 7 bases. The CDR3 is 16 residues long. Trimming at V came to 4 bases and at J to 11 bases, leaving 18 bases not matched to a gene. CDR1 is SGHKS, CDR2 YYEKEE, per germline (reference sequence).

The chain links TRBV2 to TRBJ2-1; D is unclear. The V gene's germline CDR1 is SNHLY and CDR2 FYNNEI. CDR3 length: 18 residues. V was clipped by 10 bases and J by 0 bases, with 25 bases between them. CDR3 bases: TGTGCCACCAACGGACCATCAGGAGCATCGGGCTCCTACAATGAGCAGTTCTTC. This codes for CATNGPSGASGSYNEQFF.

A note on this clonotype: A read error may explain this, as a much larger clone is one base away. This chain uses TRBV2 with TRBJ1-2, with D possibly TRBD1 on 5 matching bases. This CDR3 contains 15 residues. The germline CDR1 and CDR2 sequences are SNHLY and FYNNEI. CDR3 residues: CAISVPGDTNYGYTF. CDR3 nucleotides: TGTGCCATCAGTGTGCCGGGGGATACTAACTATGGCTACACCTTC.

There are many counts of this clonotype. The V gene is TRBV6-6, the J gene TRBJ2-7; 10 bases line up with TRBD2. CDR1 is MNHNY, CDR2 SVGAGI, per germline (reference sequence). Trimming removed 0 bases from V and 0 bases from J; junction bases left unmatched: 14. This CDR3 has 20 residues. Here the CDR3 reads CASSYSVSGLAEPGSYEQYF. CDR3 DNA sequence: TGTGCCAGCAGTTACTCGGTCAGTGGACTAGCGGAGCCTGGCTCCTACGAGCAGTACTTC.

The rearrangement links TRBV28 to TRBJ1-3; TRBD1 aligns across 7 bases. The CDR3 is 15 amino acids. V was clipped by 2 bases and J by 0 bases; unmatched bases: 1. Germline values: CDR1 MDHEN, CDR2 SYDVKM. The CDR3 DNA follows: TGTGCCAGCAGTTTAAGGGGGCCCTCTGGAAACACCATATATTTT. It yields the protein CASSLRGPSGNTIYF.

The chain combines TRBV9 with TRBJ1-5, with D perhaps matching TRBD1 (5 bases). V gave up 3 bases and J gave up 8 bases, with 12 bases separating them. The CDR3 covers 13 residues. Germline lookup yields CDR1 SGDLS and CDR2 YYNGEE. In DNA form, the CDR3 reads TGTGCCAGCAGCGAGATGGGGGATAAGCCCCAGCATTTT. As protein: CASSEMGDKPQHF.

This clonotype was observed many times. V usage is TRBV7-2 and J usage is TRBJ2-5; no reliable D call. Germline V CDR1 and CDR2: SGHTA, FQGNSA. Trimming shortened V by 0 bases and J by 7 bases, and 3 bases separated the two germline ends. The CDR3 totals 11 residues. In nucleotides, the CDR3 is TGTGCCAGCAGCTTAGCGATGACCCAGTACTTC. The encoded protein is CASSLAMTQYF.

This clonotype showed up many times. V and J are TRBV28 and TRBJ2-4; 11 bases are shared with TRBD2. The CDR3 extends over 19 amino acids. Per germline, CDR1 MDHEN and CDR2 SYDVKM. The ends lost 0 bases at V and 1 base at J; junction bases unmatched: 8. The CDR3: CASSLWNSGRAWAKNIQYF. Written as DNA, the CDR3 is TGTGCCAGCAGTTTATGGAATAGCGGGAGGGCCTGGGCCAAAAACATTCAGTACTTC.

This clonotype turned up a few times. The J gene is TRBJ2-1, the V gene TRBV7-9; D is possibly TRBD2 (5 bases). The CDR3 contains 13 residues. Germline lookup yields CDR1 SEHNR and CDR2 FQNEAQ (reference sequence). V was shortened by 3 bases and J by 7 bases, with 10 bases between the two germline ends. The CDR3 region has the DNA TGTGCCAGCAGCTTGGAGGTGGGGAATGAGCAGTTCTTC. Translating gives CASSLEVGNEQFF.

The table lists this clonotype with many counts. The chain combines TRBV27 with TRBJ2-5; unclear D gene. This CDR3 has 13 residues. Looked up from germline, CDR1 is MNHEY and CDR2 is SMNVEV (reference sequence). Trimming stripped 2 bases from V and 3 bases from J, with 7 bases between. The CDR3 sequence is CASSLVVEETQYF. The CDR3 nucleotides are TGTGCCAGCAGTTTAGTCGTGGAAGAGACCCAGTACTTC.

This clonotype was observed many times. Here the CDR3 reads CASSLERGPSYEQYF. DNA of the CDR3: TGTGCCAGCAGCTTGGAGCGGGGCCCCTCCTACGAGCAGTACTTC. The V call is TRBV7-3, the J call TRBJ2-7, with 7 bases lining up with TRBD2. With V trimmed by 3 bases and J by 0 bases, 5 bases remained unmatched. The CDR3 extends over 15 amino acids. Germline V CDR1 and CDR2: SGHTA, FQGTGA.

The sample holds many counts of this clonotype. The rearrangement uses TRBV7-9 and TRBJ1-2; D remains ambiguous. V was clipped by 3 bases and J by 3 bases, with 17 bases between them. Germline CDR1 and CDR2: SEHNR and FQNEAQ (reference sequence). This CDR3 spans 16 amino acids. CDR3 in amino acids: CASSFISSRSYYGYTF. For the CDR3, the DNA is TGTGCCAGCAGCTTCATATCGAGCAGGAGCTACTATGGCTACACCTTC.

Ten or more counts support this clonotype. The rearrangement joins TRBV28 to TRBJ2-1; 10 bases fit TRBD2. The CDR3 contains 16 residues. In germline, CDR1 is MDHEN, CDR2 SYDVKM. The ends lost 5 bases at V and 5 bases at J; junction bases unmatched: 9. CDR3 sequence reads: CASSPLSGRDHNEQFF. The CDR3 region has the DNA TGTGCCAGCAGTCCCCTGAGCGGGAGGGATCACAATGAGCAGTTCTTC.

This clonotype has ten or more counts. V usage is TRBV20-1 and J usage is TRBJ2-3, with D perhaps matching TRBD1 (5 bases). Trimming cost V 2 bases and J 1 base, with 10 bases left between them. The CDR3 has 14 amino acids. Per the germline V gene, CDR1 is DFQATT and CDR2 is SNEGSKA (reference sequence). The CDR3 loop reads CSARRVGGTDTQYF. For the CDR3, the DNA is TGCAGTGCTAGAAGGGTAGGGGGCACAGATACGCAGTATTTT.

J is TRBJ2-7 and V is TRBV5-1, with D uncertain. The germline V gene has CDR1 SGHRS and CDR2 YFSETQ. CDR3 size: 16 residues. V was trimmed by 0 bases and J by 0 bases, leaving 13 bases between them. CDR3 amino acids: CASSLDYLQLSYEQYF. The CDR3 DNA sequence: TGCGCCAGCAGCTTGGACTATCTGCAACTCTCCTACGAGCAGTACTTC.